These 21 T cell receptor beta chains were sequenced from one sample in a study of blood T cell repertoires in COVID-19. Sequencing used immunoSEQ multiplex PCR; TCRdb keeps in-frame clones, though not all of them. The table shows hundreds of thousands of clones, with around 87% occurring only once. Sequences were obtained from PBMCs or T cells enriched from blood (not recorded which). The receptors stem from a man aged 18 to 35 who had recovered from COVID-19.

The chain couples TRBV15 to TRBJ1-2; D uncertain. Per germline, CDR1 LNHNV and CDR2 YYDKDF (reference sequence). CDR3 length equals 16 residues. Trimming pared 2 bases from V and 4 bases from J, leaving 17 bases between. CDR3 DNA: TGTGCCACCAGCAGAAACCACGAGGTTGGGAGCTATGGCTACACCTTC. This gives the protein CATSRNHEVGSYGYTF.

V gene TRBV6-5 combines with J gene TRBJ1-2, with D unclear. The germline gives CDR1 MNHEY, CDR2 SVGAGI. CDR3 size: 15 residues. Trimming took off 5 bases at V and 5 bases at J, with 18 bases between the two ends. The CDR3 loop reads CASSMLGGYGYGYTF. DNA of the CDR3: TGTGCCAGCAGTATGTTAGGAGGGTATGGATATGGCTACACCTTC.

This clone was picked up one time. The rearrangement links TRBV11-3 to TRBJ2-1; D might be TRBD2 (6 bases). V was clipped by 3 bases and J by 0 bases, with 9 bases between them. The CDR3 spans 15 residues. The germline CDR1 and CDR2 sequences are SGHNT and YENEEA. The CDR3 is CASSLDGSSYNEQFF. The CDR3 DNA reads as TGTGCCAGCAGCTTGGACGGGAGCTCCTACAATGAGCAGTTCTTC.

V and J are TRBV15 and TRBJ2-1, with 9 bases identical to TRBD1. The length of the CDR3 is 16 residues. From germline, CDR1 is LNHNV and CDR2 YYDKDF (reference sequence). V lost 3 bases to trimming and J lost 7 bases; unmatched junction nucleotides: 10. For the CDR3, the DNA is TGTGCCACCAGCAGCCAACTAGAGACAGGGGGGAATGAGCAGTTCTTC. Translated: CATSSQLETGGNEQFF.

V is TRBV7-9 and J is TRBJ1-1; no clear D gene. The CDR3 totals 15 residues. V gave up 0 bases and J gave up 4 bases, with 12 bases separating them. Germline V gene data show CDR1 as SEHNR and CDR2 as FQNEAQ (reference sequence). This CDR3 is CASSLAIREGTEAFF. CDR3 DNA sequence: TGTGCCAGCAGCTTAGCCATCCGGGAAGGCACTGAAGCTTTCTTT.

This clone was counted a single time. This sequence joins TRBV27 and TRBJ2-7; D is perhaps TRBD2 (6 bases). Deletions cut 9 bases from V and 6 bases from J, with 24 bases between. Germline V CDR1 and CDR2: MNHEY, SMNVEV (reference sequence). The CDR3 loop spans 15 amino acids. The CDR3 loop is CASGIPGLGGLEQYF. For the CDR3, the DNA is TGTGCCAGTGGGATTCCGGGCCTAGGAGGGCTCGAGCAGTACTTC.

The gene calls are TRBV28 and TRBJ2-7, with 7 bases that match TRBD1. V shed 1 base, J shed 2 bases, and the junction held 5 bases outside the gene matches. This CDR3 contains 15 residues. The germline V gene encodes CDR1 MDHEN and CDR2 SYDVKM. DNA for the CDR3: TGTGCCAGCAGTTTATTATCGACAGGGCCCTACGAGCAGTACTTC. This translates into CASSLLSTGPYEQYF.

V is TRBV6-5 and J is TRBJ1-2, with D unresolved. The CDR3 contains 15 residues. CDR1 is MNHEY and CDR2 is SVGAGI in the germline V gene. Deletions cut 0 bases from V and 4 bases from J, with 12 bases between. The CDR3 reads CASSYSGPNPYGYTF. The CDR3 DNA reads TGTGCCAGCAGTTACTCTGGGCCGAATCCCTATGGCTACACCTTC.

The J gene is TRBJ2-2, the V gene TRBV9; D might be TRBD1 (5 bases). CDR1 and CDR2 from the germline V gene are SGDLS and YYNGEE. Trimming took off 0 bases at V and 4 bases at J, with 10 bases between the two ends. The CDR3 has 15 amino acids. This CDR3 is CASSVDQGGTGELFF. For the CDR3, the DNA is TGTGCCAGCAGCGTAGACCAGGGCGGCACCGGGGAGCTGTTTTTT.

Comment on this clone: At one end the junction does not follow the germline gene, possibly because of a read error. The chain is built from TRBV3-1 (or the pseudogene TRBV3-2) and TRBJ2-1; 7 bases are shared with TRBD1. Germline CDR1 and CDR2: LGHDT and YNNKEL (reference sequence). The CDR3 length is 14 residues. CDR3 sequence: CASSEDRAHNEQFF. The DNA for the CDR3 is TGTGCCAGCAGCGAAGACAGGGCCCACAATGAGCAGTTCTTC.

The chain combines TRBV4-3 with TRBJ1-2; 7 nucleotides line up with TRBD1. Germline-derived CDR1 and CDR2 are LGHNA and YSLEER. The CDR3 spans 14 residues. After removal of 0 bases from V and 9 bases from J, the junction contained 7 bases not matched to a gene. CDR3 region: CASSQDRDSLSYTF. CDR3 sequence (DNA): TGCGCCAGCAGCCAAGATCGGGACAGTTTAAGCTACACCTTC.

V gene TRBV11-3 combines with J gene TRBJ2-7, with 11 bases matching TRBD1. The CDR3 runs to 14 residues. The germline V gene has CDR1 SGHNT and CDR2 YENEEA. The junction had 3 bases not matched to a gene; V was cut back by 5 bases and J by 3 bases. The CDR3 DNA follows: TGTGCCAGCAGCCCGGGACAGGGGGTCTACGAGCAGTACTTC. Amino acid sequence: CASSPGQGVYEQYF. Together with reference TRBV11-3 and TRBJ2-7, the CDR3 gives the full variable domain: EAGVVQSPRYKIIEKKQPVAFWCNPISGHNTLYWYLQNLGQGPELLIRYENEEAVDDSQLPKDRFSAERLKGVDSTLKIQPAELGDSAVYLCASSPGQGVYEQYFGPGTRLTVT.

This chain connects TRBV6-6 to TRBJ1-3, with no clear D. Trimming removed 5 bases at V and 3 bases at J, with 17 bases between. Germline V CDR1 and CDR2: MNHNY, SVGAGI (reference sequence). The CDR3 is made up of 16 amino acids. CDR3 DNA sequence: TGTGCCAGCAGTAACGGGGTGGCGGCGAATGGAAACACCATATATTTT. It codes for CASSNGVAANGNTIYF.

The genes are TRBV6-2 or TRBV6-3 and TRBJ2-3; 12 nucleotides align to TRBD1. The germline gives CDR1 MNHEY, CDR2 SVGEGT. The V and J ends lost 2 bases and 5 bases, in that order; junction bases with no gene match: 11. This CDR3 region has 18 residues. The CDR3 coding sequence is TGTGCCAGCAGTTACCGACCTCGGGACAGGGGGCTTAGAGATACGCAGTATTTT. Amino acid sequence: CASSYRPRDRGLRDTQYF.

This clone was observed once. V and J are TRBV4-2 and TRBJ2-3, with 10 bases identical to TRBD2. The CDR3 covers 18 residues. V was pared by 0 bases and J by 6 bases, with 12 bases of the junction left unmatched. Germline V lookup: CDR1 LGHNA, CDR2 YNFKEQ. CDR3 residues: CASSQDLGAAGGPDTQYF. In DNA form, the CDR3 reads TGTGCCAGCAGCCAAGACCTGGGGGCAGCGGGGGGGCCTGATACGCAGTATTTT.

V and J are TRBV13 and TRBJ2-1, with 13 bases lining up with TRBD2. The junction had 4 bases not matched to a gene; V was cut back by 1 base and J by 4 bases. Looked up from germline, CDR1 is PRHDT and CDR2 is FYEKMQ (reference sequence). This CDR3 contains 17 residues. For the CDR3, the DNA is TGTGCCAGCAGCTTAGAAGGGACTAGCGGGGAATACAATGAGCAGTTCTTC. Amino acids: CASSLEGTSGEYNEQFF.

The chain employs TRBV3-1 (or the pseudogene TRBV3-2) and TRBJ2-1, with TRBD2 matching 12 bases. This CDR3 has 15 amino acids. Germline lookup yields CDR1 LGHDT and CDR2 YNNKEL (reference sequence). Germline trimming cut 2 bases from V and 7 bases from J; bases unmatched to any gene: 3. As DNA, the CDR3 is TGTGCCAGCAGCCAACTAGCGGGGGGGCAGAATGAGCAGTTCTTC. Translation: CASSQLAGGQNEQFF.

This clone has just one count. This chain uses TRBV2 with TRBJ1-2; 7 positions agree with TRBD1. The CDR3 spans 13 residues. With V trimmed by 3 bases and J by 4 bases, 2 bases remained unmatched. Germline V gives CDR1 SNHLY, CDR2 FYNNEI. The CDR3 is CASSDQGGYGYTF. The CDR3 DNA is TGTGCCAGCAGTGACCAGGGGGGCTATGGCTACACCTTC. The full variable domain, rest sourced from reference TRBV2 and TRBJ1-2, is EPEVTQTPSHQVTQMGQEVILRCVPISNHLYFYWYRQILGQKVEFLVSFYNNEISEKSEIFDDQFSVERPDGSNFTLKIRSTKLEDSAMYFCASSDQGGYGYTFGSGTRLTVV.

The J gene is TRBJ1-5, the V gene TRBV5-8; the D gene is possibly TRBD1 (5 bases). Germline-derived CDR1 and CDR2 are SGHTS and YDEGEE. The CDR3 totals 17 residues. Trimming left V 1 base short and J 2 bases short, with 16 bases between. The chain's CDR3 is CASSLSRGTAGNQPQHF. CDR3 nucleotide sequence: TGTGCCAGCAGCTTGAGTAGGGGAACAGCTGGCAATCAGCCCCAGCATTTT.

The chain carries TRBV7-8 and TRBJ2-7; D unresolved. V gave up 2 bases and J gave up 0 bases, with 8 bases separating them. From germline, CDR1 is SGHVS and CDR2 FQNEAQ. The CDR3 spans 14 residues. This chain's CDR3 is CASSLLPGSYEQYF. DNA of the CDR3: TGTGCCAGCAGCTTACTACCAGGCTCCTACGAGCAGTACTTC.

The CDR3 protein is CASSHPRDTQYF. CDR3 bases: TGCGCCAGCAGTCATCCCCGGGATACGCAGTATTTT. The V gene is TRBV4-1, the J gene TRBJ2-3; D gene ambiguous. Trimming stripped 6 bases from V and 6 bases from J, with 10 bases between. The length of the CDR3 is 12 residues. Germline values: CDR1 MGHRA, CDR2 YSYEKL.